The 5 T cell receptor beta chains below all came from one sample that was sequenced in a study of PD-1 blockade in classical Hodgkin lymphoma (dated by TCRdb to the early 2020s). The time point tag for this specimen amounts to: cycle 1 day 1 (C1D1), immediately before nivolumab initiation. Every trial patient had relapsed after autologous stem cell transplantation, and cohorts A, B and C differed in prior brentuximab vedotin exposure. Library construction relied on the immunoSEQ multiplex PCR assay. The table was pulled from immuneACCESS by TCRdb, which kept in-frame rearrangements only. Such tables lose some clones; where checked, under half of the loss comes from unresolved V genes, and the rest has no known cause. For this sample there are 72,000 or so clones; 85% to 95% appear just once. The ten largest clones add up to more than 6.5% of the sample. The sample here was peripheral blood mononuclear cells (PBMCs), taken at baseline. The receptors come from a human donor with classical Hodgkin lymphoma.

The rearrangement uses TRBV4-2 and TRBJ2-1; 10 bases agree with TRBD2. CDR3 size: 16 residues. CDR1 LGHNA and CDR2 YNFKEQ come from the germline V gene. V was pared by 1 base and J by 3 bases, with 3 bases of the junction left unmatched. The CDR3 sequence: CASSQAASGSYNEQFF. The CDR3 DNA reads TGTGCCAGCAGCCAAGCGGCTAGCGGGAGCTACAATGAGCAGTTCTTC.

The chain couples TRBV5-8 to TRBJ1-2; TRBD1 matches 7 bases. CDR3 length equals 15 residues. CDR1 SGHTS and CDR2 YDEGEE come from the germline V gene. Trimming removed 1 base from V and 4 bases from J; junction bases left unmatched: 7. The CDR3 nucleotides read TGTGCCAGCAGCTTGAGGGTGACAGGGATCTATGGCTACACCTTC. Encoded protein: CASSLRVTGIYGYTF.

This clone occurred once. The chain employs TRBV10-3 and TRBJ2-7; 7 bases agree with TRBD2. The germline CDR1 and CDR2 sequences are ENHRY and SYGVKD. CDR3 length: 13 residues. The trim removed 9 bases at V and 6 bases at J, leaving 11 bases unmatched. CDR3 DNA: TGTGCCATTGGACTAGTTGAATTACGCGAGCAGTACTTC. Protein product: CAIGLVELREQYF.

CDR3 sequence: CASSLDTGGYYTEAFF. In DNA, the CDR3 is TGTGCCAGCAGCTTGGATACAGGGGGCTATTACACTGAAGCTTTCTTT. The chain carries TRBV7-8 and TRBJ1-1; 9 positions agree with TRBD1. CDR1 is SGHVS and CDR2 is FQNEAQ in the germline V gene. The CDR3 has 16 amino acids. J was trimmed by 3 bases and V by 3 bases; bases with no gene match: 8.

The chain employs TRBV18 and TRBJ2-2; D remains unclear. Germline CDR1 reads KGHSH; CDR2 reads LQKENI. The CDR3 loop spans 14 amino acids. Trimming shortened V by 6 bases and J by 4 bases, and 12 bases separated the two germline ends. The CDR3 sequence: CASSDRWGTGELFF. CDR3 coding DNA: TGTGCCAGCTCGGACCGCTGGGGCACCGGGGAGCTGTTTTTT. The whole variable domain, remainder taken from reference TRBV18 and TRBJ2-2, is NAGVMQNPRHLVRRRGQEARLRCSPMKGHSHVYWYRQLPEEGLKFMVYLQKENIIDESGMPKERFSAEFPKEGPSILRIQQVVRGDSAAYFCASSDRWGTGELFFGEGSRLTVL.